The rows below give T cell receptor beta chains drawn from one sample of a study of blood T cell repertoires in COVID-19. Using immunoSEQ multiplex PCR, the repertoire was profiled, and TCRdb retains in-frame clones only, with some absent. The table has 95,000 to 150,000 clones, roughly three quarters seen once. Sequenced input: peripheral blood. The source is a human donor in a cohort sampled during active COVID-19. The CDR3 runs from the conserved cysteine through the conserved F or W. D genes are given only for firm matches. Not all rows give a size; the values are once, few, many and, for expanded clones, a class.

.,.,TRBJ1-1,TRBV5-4,CASSPRRRNTEAFF,TGTGCCAGCAGCCCCCGACGGAGGAACACTGAAGCTTTCTTT
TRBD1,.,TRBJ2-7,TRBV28,CASSLWGPQGGEQYF,TGTGCCAGCAGTTTATGGGGCCCACAGGGGGGCGAGCAGTACTTC
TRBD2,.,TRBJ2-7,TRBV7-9,CASSYSGNSYEQYF,TGTGCCAGCAGTTATAGCGGGAACTCCTACGAGCAGTACTTC
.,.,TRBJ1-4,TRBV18,CASSATGATNEKLFF,TGTGCCAGCTCAGCGACAGGAGCAACTAATGAAAAACTGTTTTTT
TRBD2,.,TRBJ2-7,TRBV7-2,CASSSGLAGVSEQYF,TGTGCCAGCAGCTCGGGACTAGCGGGAGTCAGCGAGCAGTACTTC
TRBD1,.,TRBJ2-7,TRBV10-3,CATDFAGTGFSYEQYF,TGTGCCACCGACTTTGCCGGGACAGGGTTTTCCTACGAGCAGTACTTC
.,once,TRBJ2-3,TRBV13,CASSFPEDTQYF,TGTGCCAGCAGCTTCCCAGAAGATACGCAGTATTTT
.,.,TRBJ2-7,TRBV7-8,CASTTGAYEQYF,TGTGCCAGCACCACGGGAGCCTACGAGCAGTACTTC
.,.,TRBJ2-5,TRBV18,CASSPPGAGPQETQYF,TGTGCCAGCTCACCACCGGGGGCAGGACCTCAAGAGACCCAGTACTTC
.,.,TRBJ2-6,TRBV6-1,CASSAPIQDPMGGANVLTF,TGTGCCAGCAGTGCACCGATACAGGACCCAATGGGTGGGGCCAACGTCCTGACTTTC
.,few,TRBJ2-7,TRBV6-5,CASSYSDSSYEQYF,TGTGCCAGCAGTTACTCCGACAGCTCCTACGAGCAGTACTTC
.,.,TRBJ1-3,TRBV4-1,CASSQGGGTRNTIYF,TGCGCCAGCAGCCAAGGGGGGGGCACTCGAAACACCATATATTTT
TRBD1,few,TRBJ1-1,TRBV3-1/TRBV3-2,CASSQVQGAAEAFF,TGTGCCAGCAGCCAAGTACAGGGGGCGGCTGAAGCTTTCTTT
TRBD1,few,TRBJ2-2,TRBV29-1,CSVEEQGASTGELFF,TGCAGCGTTGAAGAGCAGGGGGCCTCTACCGGGGAGCTGTTTTTT
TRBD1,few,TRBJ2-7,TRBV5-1,CASSLGQGGVYEQYF,TGCGCCAGCAGCCTTGGACAGGGTGGAGTCTACGAGCAGTACTTC